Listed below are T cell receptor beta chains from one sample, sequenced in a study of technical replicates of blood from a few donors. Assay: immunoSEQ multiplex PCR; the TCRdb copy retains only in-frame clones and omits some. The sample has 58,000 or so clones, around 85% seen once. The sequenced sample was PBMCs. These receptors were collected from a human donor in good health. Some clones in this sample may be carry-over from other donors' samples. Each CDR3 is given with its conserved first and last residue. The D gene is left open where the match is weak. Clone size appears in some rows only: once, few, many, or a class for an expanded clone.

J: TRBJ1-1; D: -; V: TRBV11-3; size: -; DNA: TGTGCCAGCAGCAAAGGGGGATCGAACACTGAAGCTTTCTTT; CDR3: CASSKGGSNTEAFF
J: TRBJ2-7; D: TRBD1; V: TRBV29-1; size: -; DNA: TGCAGCGCCTTCTCCGGGACAGACTCCTACGAGCAGTACTTC; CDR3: CSAFSGTDSYEQYF
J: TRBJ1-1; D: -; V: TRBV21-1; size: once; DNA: TGTGCCAGCAACAAACGGGAGGGTGGTACTACTGAAGCTTTCTTT; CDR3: CASNKREGGTTEAFF
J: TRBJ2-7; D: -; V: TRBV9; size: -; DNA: TGTGCCAGCAGCCCACGGGTCTCGGTAGGCGAGCAGTACTTC; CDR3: CASSPRVSVGEQYF
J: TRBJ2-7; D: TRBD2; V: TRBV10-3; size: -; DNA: TGTGCCATCAGTGTACTAGCGGGAGGCCCCTACGAGCAGTACTTC; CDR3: CAISVLAGGPYEQYF
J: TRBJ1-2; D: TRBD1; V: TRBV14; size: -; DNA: TGTGCCAGCAGCCAAGGGGACAGCTATGGCTACACCTTC; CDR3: CASSQGDSYGYTF
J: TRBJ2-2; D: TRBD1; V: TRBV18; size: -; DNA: TGTGCCAGCTCACCAAGAGGGGACAGCCCGAACACCGGGGAGCTGTTTTTT; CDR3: CASSPRGDSPNTGELFF
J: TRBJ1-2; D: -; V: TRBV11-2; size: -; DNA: TGTGCCAGCAGCTCAGCGGGAAGCTATGGCTACACCTTC; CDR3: CASSSAGSYGYTF
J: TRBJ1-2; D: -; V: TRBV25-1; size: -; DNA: TGTGCCAGCAGTGAGTTCGGTAACTATGGCTACACCTTC; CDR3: CASSEFGNYGYTF
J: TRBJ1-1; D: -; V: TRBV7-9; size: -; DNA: TGTGCCAGCAGCCCTCTCCTGACAGGATTGAACACTGAAGCTTTCTTT; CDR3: CASSPLLTGLNTEAFF
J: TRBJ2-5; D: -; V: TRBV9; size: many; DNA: TGTGCCAGCAGCACACCCGAGGAGTATTCGGAGACCCAGTACTTC; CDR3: CASSTPEEYSETQYF
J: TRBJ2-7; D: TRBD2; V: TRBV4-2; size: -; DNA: TGTGCCAGCAGCCCCCGGGAGGGGTCCTACGAGCAGTACTTC; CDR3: CASSPREGSYEQYF
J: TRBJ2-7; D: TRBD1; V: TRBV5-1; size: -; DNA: TGCGCCAGCAGCTTGGGGACAGGGGGTGGCGAGCAGTACTTC; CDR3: CASSLGTGGGEQYF
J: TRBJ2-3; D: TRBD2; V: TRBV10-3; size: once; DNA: TGTGCCATCTCTGGGACTAGCGGGGGGGCTAGCACAGATACGCAGTATTTT; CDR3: CAISGTSGGASTDTQYF
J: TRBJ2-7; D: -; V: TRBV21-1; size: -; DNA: TGTGCCAGCAGCCCAAAGCATTACTACGAGCAGTACTTC; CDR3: CASSPKHYYEQYF
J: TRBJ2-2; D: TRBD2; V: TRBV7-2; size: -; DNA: TGTGCCAGCAGCTCAGCGACTGGGCGGGAGAGGGCCGGGGAGCTGTTTTTT; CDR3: CASSSATGRERAGELFF
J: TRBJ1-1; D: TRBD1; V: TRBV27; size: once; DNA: TGTGCCAGCAGGACACTAATAGGGACAGGGGATCCCAAGGCTTTCTTT; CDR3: CASRTLIGTGDPKAFF
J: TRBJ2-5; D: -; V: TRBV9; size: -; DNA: TGTGCCAGCAGCGGGGGGACTGAAGAGACCCAGTACTTC; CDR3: CASSGGTEETQYF
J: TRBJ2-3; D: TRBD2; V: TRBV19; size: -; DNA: TGTGCCAGTAGTTCCCCCAGACCCGGGACTAGCGGGAGGACAGATACGCAGTATTTT; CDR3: CASSSPRPGTSGRTDTQYF
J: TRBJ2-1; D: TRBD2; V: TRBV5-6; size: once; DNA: TGTGCCAGCAGCTGGTCTCTAGCGGACTCCTACAATGAGCAGTTCTTC; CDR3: CASSWSLADSYNEQFF
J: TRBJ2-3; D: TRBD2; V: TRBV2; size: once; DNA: TGTGCCAGCAGTGTCTTGCGGGAGAAAGGAAATACGCAGTATTTT; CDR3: CASSVLREKGNTQYF
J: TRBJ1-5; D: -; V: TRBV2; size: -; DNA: TGTGCCACCGATTCATCCGGTTCTAGCAATCAGCCCCAGCATTTT; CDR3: CATDSSGSSNQPQHF
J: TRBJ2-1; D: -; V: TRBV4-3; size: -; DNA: TGCGCCAGCAGCCAAGACCCTAACTACAATGAGCAGTTCTTC; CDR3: CASSQDPNYNEQFF
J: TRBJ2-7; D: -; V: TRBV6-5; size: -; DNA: TGTGCCAGCAGTTATAGGGGGGGCAGGTCGAGCGAGCAGTACTTC; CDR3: CASSYRGGRSSEQYF
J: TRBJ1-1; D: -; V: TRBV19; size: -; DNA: TGTGCCAGTACCAAGGGGGGGTACGGTGGCACTGAAGCTTTCTTT; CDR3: CASTKGGYGGTEAFF
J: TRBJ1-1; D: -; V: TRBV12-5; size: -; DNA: TGTGCTAGTGGTTTGGTACGGTCGGGGCGGGGCACTGAAGCTTTCTTT; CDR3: CASGLVRSGRGTEAFF
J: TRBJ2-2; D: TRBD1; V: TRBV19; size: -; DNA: TGTGCCAGTAGTAAAGACAGGGCCAGCGCCGGGGAGCTGTTTTTT; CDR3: CASSKDRASAGELFF
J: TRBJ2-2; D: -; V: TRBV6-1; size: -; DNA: TGTGCCAGCGGACGCCGGGAGATCTCCGGGGAGCTGTTTTTT; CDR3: CASGRREISGELFF
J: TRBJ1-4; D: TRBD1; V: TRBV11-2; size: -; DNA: TGTGCCAGCACCAAAGGGGGCGGATTTAATGAAAAACTGTTTTTT; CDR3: CASTKGGGFNEKLFF